The 17 T cell receptor beta chains below come from one sample, sequenced in a study of shared clonotypes between healthy human individuals. Sequenced by immunoSEQ multiplex PCR; TCRdb stores in-frame clones only, minus some. Altogether approximately 720,000 clones are present, less than 80% being singletons, with the ten largest covering approximately 1.8%. The specimen was memory CD4+ T cells sorted from blood. Subset denoted: CD45RA-negative fraction. The source of these receptors is a woman in her thirties in good health.

This clone was counted only a few times. CDR3 coding DNA: TGTGCCAGCAGACGGGCCAAGACTGAAGCTTTCTTT. Amino acids: CASRRAKTEAFF. This sequence joins TRBV6-1 and TRBJ1-1, with D unresolved. Per germline, CDR1 MNHNS and CDR2 SASEGT. V was trimmed by 6 bases and J by 5 bases, leaving 10 bases between them. CDR3 size: 12 residues.

V gene TRBV12-2 combines with J gene TRBJ1-1; TRBD1 is the table's D call, not checked against the DNA. TRBV12-2 is annotated as a pseudogene. This CDR3 is 14 amino acids long. CDR3 sequence reads: CASRLSGFHTEAFF. In DNA, the CDR3 is TGTGCAAGTCGCTTATCAGGGTTCCACACTGAAGCTTTCTTT.

The rearrangement links TRBV5-1 to TRBJ1-5; D is unclear. Per germline, CDR1 SGHRS and CDR2 YFSETQ. The CDR3 has 15 residues. Trimming removed 0 bases from V and 3 bases from J, with 10 bases in between. Here the CDR3 reads CASSLGFGDNQPQHF. Written as DNA, the CDR3 is TGCGCCAGCAGCTTGGGATTCGGGGACAATCAGCCCCAGCATTTT.

The count of this clone is one. The chain joins TRBV19 to TRBJ1-3, with TRBD1 as a possible D gene (5 bases). V gave up 6 bases and J gave up 6 bases, with 21 bases separating them. The length of the CDR3 is 16 residues. Germline V gene lookup returns CDR1 LNHDA and CDR2 SQIVND (reference sequence). The CDR3 here is CASSPRGASKENTIYF. The CDR3 nucleotides are TGTGCCAGTAGCCCCCGAGGGGCGAGCAAGGAAAACACCATATATTTT.

This sequence joins TRBV7-6 and TRBJ2-2; D may match TRBD1 or TRBD2 (5 bases each). The V gene's germline CDR1 is SGHVS and CDR2 FNYEAQ. V was clipped by 4 bases and J by 0 bases, with 12 bases between them. This CDR3 has 16 amino acids. DNA for the CDR3: TGTGCCAGCAGCTCGGGGACGGCCGCGAACACCGGGGAGCTGTTTTTT. It codes for CASSSGTAANTGELFF.

This clone was seen at least ten times. This chain connects TRBV5-6 to TRBJ1-1; 7 positions agree with TRBD1. V was clipped by 3 bases and J by 2 bases; unmatched bases: 7. CDR3 size: 15 residues. Germline CDR1 reads SGHDT; CDR2 reads YYEEEE. The CDR3 region has the DNA TGTGCCAGCAGCTGGGAGACAGGGTTCAACACTGAAGCTTTCTTT. Protein: CASSWETGFNTEAFF.

V usage is TRBV29-1 and J usage is TRBJ2-7; weak D call: TRBD2 (6 bases). Looked up from germline, CDR1 is SQVTM and CDR2 is ANQGSEA. With 4 bases removed from V and 9 bases from J, the gap between germline ends came to 19 bases. The CDR3 runs 13 residues. The CDR3 sequence is CSVVKGAGGVQYF. The CDR3 nucleotides are TGCAGCGTTGTGAAGGGTGCCGGAGGGGTGCAGTACTTC.

The chain is built from TRBV7-2 and TRBJ1-6; TRBD1 agrees at 8 bases. Germline-derived CDR1 and CDR2 are SGHTA and FQGNSA. V lost 5 bases to trimming and J lost 9 bases; unmatched junction nucleotides: 6. The CDR3 extends over 14 amino acids. The CDR3 region is CASSPETGGSPLHF. The CDR3 DNA is TGTGCCAGCAGCCCCGAAACAGGGGGTTCACCCCTCCACTTT. Combining the CDR3 with reference TRBV7-2 and TRBJ1-6 gives the whole variable domain GAGVSQSPSNKVTEKGKDVELRCDPISGHTALYWYRQSLGQGLEFLIYFQGNSAPDKSGLPSDRFSAERTGGSVSTLTIQRTQQEDSAVYLCASSPETGGSPLHFGNGTRLTVT.

This clone was detected only a few times. V is TRBV6-5 and J is TRBJ2-1, with D perhaps given as TRBD1 or TRBD2 (5 bases each). This CDR3 is 15 amino acids long. Germline CDR1 reads MNHEY; CDR2 reads SVGAGI. Trimming removed 6 bases from V and 4 bases from J, with 16 bases in between. CDR3 in DNA: TGTGCCAGCAGGCCCCCCGGGACGGCATACAATGAGCAGTTCTTC. Its protein product is CASRPPGTAYNEQFF.

This clone has only a few counts. The V call is TRBV27, the J call TRBJ1-2; TRBD1 agrees at 7 bases. Germline V gene lookup returns CDR1 MNHEY and CDR2 SMNVEV (reference sequence). This CDR3 region has 13 residues. V dropped 3 bases and J dropped 8; count of bases not matched to a gene: 6. CDR3 in DNA: TGTGCCAGCAGTTTCTCTGGGACAGACGGCTACACCTTC. Translated, it gives CASSFSGTDGYTF.

This clone was picked up one time. This chain joins TRBV5-1 and TRBJ2-7; unclear D gene. The V end lost 4 bases, the J end lost 4 bases, and 18 bases lay between the germline ends. Looked up from germline, CDR1 is SGHRS and CDR2 is YFSETQ. The CDR3 runs 15 residues. CDR3 bases: TGCGCCAGCAGCAAAGTCGGTACACTCGTTTACGAGCAGTACTTC. Protein product: CASSKVGTLVYEQYF.

The rearrangement joins TRBV13 to TRBJ1-1; 10 bases are shared with TRBD1. V lost 6 bases, J lost 5 bases, and 12 bases stayed unmatched. The CDR3 sequence is 16 residues long. Germline CDR1 reads PRHDT; CDR2 reads FYEKMQ (reference sequence). This CDR3 is CASSSGTGALGTEAFF. DNA for the CDR3: TGTGCCAGCAGTTCCGGGACAGGGGCTTTGGGTACTGAAGCTTTCTTT.

This chain uses TRBV28 with TRBJ2-2; D is possibly TRBD2 (5 bases). The CDR3 runs to 18 residues. Germline values: CDR1 MDHEN, CDR2 SYDVKM. V was cut by 3 bases and J by 3 bases, with 20 bases left in between. The CDR3 loop reads CASSFRRAGALHTGELFF. CDR3 coding DNA: TGTGCCAGCAGTTTCCGAAGGGCGGGCGCTCTACACACCGGGGAGCTGTTTTTT.

This clone was seen once. The V call is TRBV7-2, the J call TRBJ2-1; D remains unclear. Germline CDR1 reads SGHTA; CDR2 reads FQGNSA. The CDR3 has 12 amino acids. The ends were cut back, 5 bases at V and 11 bases at J, with 13 bases in the middle. The CDR3 reads CASSPARTQQFF. CDR3 in DNA: TGTGCCAGCAGCCCTGCCAGAACACAGCAGTTCTTC.

This chain connects TRBV5-4 to TRBJ2-6; 9 bases agree with TRBD1. V trimming: 4 bases; J trimming: 4 bases; junction bases outside the gene matches: 9. From germline, CDR1 is SGHNT and CDR2 YYREEE (reference sequence). This CDR3 has 17 amino acids. CDR3 loop: CASSPGTGRVGANVLTF. In DNA form, the CDR3 reads TGTGCCAGCAGCCCCGGGACAGGGAGGGTAGGGGCCAACGTCCTGACTTTC.

V usage is TRBV7-9 and J usage is TRBJ2-7; the match to TRBD2 covers 7 bases. J gave up 5 bases and V 1 base, and 5 bases lay outside the gene matches. CDR1 SEHNR and CDR2 FQNEAQ come from the germline V gene (reference sequence). The CDR3 loop spans 14 amino acids. The CDR3 DNA reads TGTGCCAGCAGCTTAGGGGCGGGAGACAACGAGCAGTACTTC. It encodes CASSLGAGDNEQYF.

This clone was found a few times. The chain links TRBV6-1 to TRBJ1-5, with no clear D. CDR1 MNHNS and CDR2 SASEGT come from the germline V gene. The CDR3 runs 14 residues. The V gene lost 3 bases and the J gene lost 0 bases, with 6 bases spanning the gap. CDR3 sequence (DNA): TGTGCCAGCAGTGACCGGGGTAGCAATCAGCCCCAGCATTTT. It yields the protein CASSDRGSNQPQHF.